In this sample, the clone carrying this T cell receptor beta chain turned up a few times. No antigen is known for it. This specimen comes from a study of cytomegalovirus exposure and HLA in healthy donors. Study outcomes and limitations: A previous analysis found most TCR beta V segments productive roughly 90% or roughly 30% of the time.

Germline assignment: CDR1 SGHTA and CDR2 FQGTGA. The CDR3 is 13 residues long. Deletions cut 5 bases from V and 8 bases from J, with 15 bases between. This PCR relied on a set of 60 Vbeta primers and 13 Jbeta primers. The assay was immunoSEQ multiplex PCR, and TCRdb's table has in-frame clones only and misses some. The data contain more than 95,000 clones, approximately 10% of them singletons. The specimen was PBMCs. This receptor was taken from a woman aged 18-29 years in good health and CMV-seropositive. The genes are TRBV7-3 and TRBJ1-1; the D gene is possibly TRBD1 (6 bases). CDR3 in DNA: TGTGCCAGCAGCGCAGGACAGATTGCGGAAGCTTTCTTT. It encodes CASSAGQIAEAFF.